The 23 T cell receptor beta chains below come from one sample, sequenced in a study of cytomegalovirus exposure and HLA in healthy donors. PCR amplification relied on 60 Vbeta primers (plus 13 Jbeta primers). Assay used: immunoSEQ multiplex PCR; TCRdb lists only in-frame clones, some missing. This table holds around 150,000 clones, 70% to 80% found once. The sequenced sample was PBMCs. The receptors derive from a man aged 40-50 years in good health and CMV-seropositive.

The chain recombines TRBV10-3 with TRBJ2-3; 9 nucleotides line up with TRBD2. The CDR3 spans 14 residues. The trim removed 6 bases at V and 4 bases at J, leaving 5 bases unmatched. Germline lookup yields CDR1 ENHRY and CDR2 SYGVKD. CDR3 DNA: TGTGCCATCAGAGCGGGAGGCGAGGCAGATACGCAGTATTTT. This codes for CAIRAGGEADTQYF.

This clone came up a few times. The genes are TRBV5-1 and TRBJ1-6; 7 nucleotides match TRBD1. CDR1 and CDR2 from the germline V gene are SGHRS and YFSETQ. V was pared by 0 bases and J by 11 bases, with 14 bases of the junction left unmatched. The CDR3 extends over 17 amino acids. In DNA form, the CDR3 reads TGCGCCAGCAGCTTGGCCTACCGGGACAGCTTACACCCACCCCTCCACTTT. Translation gives CASSLAYRDSLHPPLHF.

This clone was seen once. The chain is built from TRBV6-1 and TRBJ2-4; 8 nucleotides align to TRBD2. J gave up 7 bases and V 2 bases, and 10 bases lay outside the gene matches. The CDR3 runs to 16 residues. The germline V gene has CDR1 MNHNS and CDR2 SASEGT. The CDR3: CASSETGGGMRNIQYF. CDR3 sequence (DNA): TGTGCCAGCAGTGAAACGGGAGGGGGGATGCGGAACATTCAGTACTTC.

CDR3 nucleotides: TGTGCCAGCAGTGTTAGCGGCACCGGGGAGCTGTTTTTT. Translated, it gives CASSVSGTGELFF. The J gene is TRBJ2-2, the V gene TRBV6-4, with TRBD2 as a possible D gene (6 bases). V was shortened by 4 bases and J by 4 bases, with 7 bases between the two germline ends. CDR1 is MRHNA, CDR2 SNTAGT, per germline. The CDR3 runs 13 residues.

Only a few counts were recorded for this clone. This chain connects TRBV7-9 to TRBJ1-2; a weak D match, TRBD1 (6 bases). The CDR3 covers 13 residues. The germline V gene has CDR1 SEHNR and CDR2 FQNEAQ (reference sequence). V was shortened by 5 bases and J by 6 bases, with 13 bases between the two germline ends. CDR3 loop: CASSATGGHGYTF. As DNA, the CDR3 is TGTGCCAGCAGCGCCACTGGGGGCCATGGCTACACCTTC.

This clone was counted between two and nine times. The rearrangement links TRBV6-6 to TRBJ1-5; TRBD1 matches at 7 bases. Looked up from germline, CDR1 is MNHNY and CDR2 is SVGAGI (reference sequence). J gave up 2 bases and V 2 bases, and 6 bases lay outside the gene matches. The CDR3 covers 16 residues. The CDR3 DNA reads TGTGCCAGCAGTTACGGTCGGCAGGGGGGCAATCAGCCCCAGCATTTT. It specifies CASSYGRQGGNQPQHF.

The chain is built from TRBV28 and TRBJ2-7; D unresolved. CDR3 length: 11 residues. Trimming shortened V by 8 bases and J by 3 bases, and 8 bases separated the two germline ends. Germline values: CDR1 MDHEN, CDR2 SYDVKM. The chain's CDR3 is CASQRVYEQYF. CDR3 in DNA: TGTGCCAGCCAACGGGTCTACGAGCAGTACTTC.

V is TRBV11-3 and J is TRBJ2-6, with TRBD1 matching over 8 bases. Germline V lookup: CDR1 SGHNT, CDR2 YENEEA. CDR3 length equals 17 residues. Trimming at V came to 6 bases and at J to 4 bases, leaving 11 bases not matched to a gene. Here the CDR3 reads CASSSGQGREGANVLTF. CDR3 in DNA: TGTGCCAGCAGTTCCGGACAGGGAAGAGAGGGGGCCAACGTCCTGACTTTC.

This clone came up a few times. For the CDR3, the DNA is TGTGCCAGCAGTCTCTGGACAGGGGACGATGAGCAGTTCTTC. Protein sequence: CASSLWTGDDEQFF. The chain joins TRBV28 to TRBJ2-1, with 9 bases fitting TRBD1. The CDR3 totals 14 residues. Per germline, CDR1 MDHEN and CDR2 SYDVKM. V was pared by 5 bases and J by 8 bases, with 7 bases of the junction left unmatched.

There are a few counts of this clone. The CDR3 protein is CASSLSGFSYEQYF. For the CDR3, the DNA is TGTGCCAGTAGCCTCAGCGGGTTCTCCTACGAGCAGTACTTC. The gene calls are TRBV19 and TRBJ2-7; D is possibly TRBD2 (6 bases). CDR1 and CDR2 (germline): LNHDA, SQIVND (reference sequence). CDR3 length: 14 amino acids. Trimming stripped 6 bases from V and 0 bases from J, with 12 bases between. The variable domain in full, with the rest retrieved from reference TRBV19 and TRBJ2-7, is DGGITQSPKYLFRKEGQNVTLSCEQNLNHDAMYWYRQDPGQGLRLIYYSQIVNDFQKGDIAEGYSVSREKKESFPLTVTSAQKNPTAFYLCASSLSGFSYEQYFGPGTRLTVT.

The chain uses TRBV29-1 and TRBJ2-3; 9 bases are a match to TRBD2. With V trimmed by 4 bases and J by 2 bases, 1 base remained unmatched. CDR1 is SQVTM and CDR2 is ANQGSEA in the germline V gene. The CDR3 runs to 13 residues. CDR3 sequence (DNA): TGCAGCGTTGGGACTAGCGTCACAGATACGCAGTATTTT. Amino acid sequence: CSVGTSVTDTQYF.

The J gene is TRBJ1-2, the V gene TRBV30; maybe TRBD1 (5 bases). V was pared by 0 bases and J by 8 bases, with 13 bases between. Germline CDR1 reads GTSNPN; CDR2 reads SVGIG (reference sequence). The CDR3 is made up of 13 amino acids. This chain's CDR3 is CAWSVTGGFGYTF. CDR3 nucleotides: TGTGCCTGGAGTGTAACCGGGGGTTTCGGCTACACCTTC.

The chain links TRBV27 to TRBJ1-1; 7 positions agree with TRBD1. The junction had 5 bases not matched to a gene; V was cut back by 6 bases and J by 1 base. The CDR3 consists of 14 residues. Germline CDR1 MNHEY, CDR2 SMNVEV (reference sequence). The CDR3 DNA is TGTGCCAGCAGGAGGGACAGCTCGAACACTGAAGCTTTCTTT. Protein sequence: CASRRDSSNTEAFF.

This chain connects TRBV18 to TRBJ2-5; 9 nucleotides align to TRBD1. The V and J ends lost 4 bases and 7 bases, in that order; junction bases with no gene match: 1. Germline CDR1 is KGHSH and CDR2 is LQKENI. The CDR3 spans 12 residues. The CDR3 bases are TGTGCCAGCTCACTGGGACAGGGGACCCAGTACTTC. Protein product: CASSLGQGTQYF.

The gene calls are TRBV5-1 and TRBJ1-2; 8 bases agree with TRBD1. Germline assignment: CDR1 SGHRS and CDR2 YFSETQ. The CDR3 length is 15 residues. The junction had 10 bases not matched to a gene; V was cut back by 5 bases and J by 4 bases. CDR3 DNA sequence: TGCGCCAGCAGTGACCCACAGGGGGTGACCTATGGCTACACCTTC. This sequence encodes CASSDPQGVTYGYTF.

The chain couples TRBV19 to TRBJ1-4; unclear D gene. Trimming cost V 8 bases and J 7 bases, with 14 bases left between them. The CDR3 totals 13 residues. Germline-derived CDR1 and CDR2 are LNHDA and SQIVND (reference sequence). The CDR3 nucleotides are TGTGCCAGTGGGTTGCCGAGAGGTGAAAAACTGTTTTTT. This codes for CASGLPRGEKLFF.

The chain combines TRBV4-1 with TRBJ2-3, with TRBD2 matching 7 bases. The CDR3 has 17 amino acids. The V gene end was trimmed by 0 bases and the J gene end by 0 bases; junction bases not matched to a gene: 6. Germline-derived CDR1 and CDR2 are MGHRA and YSYEKL. The CDR3 loop is CASSQDRLAASTDTQYF. In nucleotides, the CDR3 is TGCGCCAGCAGCCAAGATAGGCTAGCGGCTAGCACAGATACGCAGTATTTT.

This clone was counted once. DNA for the CDR3: TGCGCCAGCAGTGATCGGGTCAATACAAAAGAGACCCAGTACTTC. Translating gives CASSDRVNTKETQYF. The chain couples TRBV10-2 to TRBJ2-5, with no clear D. Trimming took off 3 bases at V and 3 bases at J, with 14 bases between the two ends. The CDR3 totals 15 residues. Germline V lookup: CDR1 WSHSY, CDR2 SAAADI.

The J gene is TRBJ1-4, the V gene TRBV5-1; 9 nucleotides line up with TRBD1. This CDR3 region has 15 residues. CDR1 and CDR2 (germline): SGHRS, YFSETQ. The J segment lost 4 bases and the V segment lost 5 bases, leaving 6 bases of the junction unmatched. The CDR3 DNA is TGCGCCAGCAGAGATACAGGGGGCGGTAATGAAAAACTGTTTTTT. Translated, it gives CASRDTGGGNEKLFF.

This chain connects TRBV14 to TRBJ2-1; 8 bases match TRBD2. J gave up 3 bases and V 0 bases, and 7 bases lay outside the gene matches. Germline lookup yields CDR1 SGHDN and CDR2 FVKESK. This CDR3 comprises 17 residues. The CDR3, as DNA: TGTGCCAGCAGCCAAGAGTATTCGGGAGGGGTCTACAATGAGCAGTTCTTC. It translates to CASSQEYSGGVYNEQFF.

This chain joins TRBV2 and TRBJ1-2, with TRBD1 matching over 11 bases. Per the germline V gene, CDR1 is SNHLY and CDR2 is FYNNEI. Trimming removed 2 bases from V and 4 bases from J; junction bases left unmatched: 6. The CDR3 totals 16 residues. The chain's CDR3 is CASSEKDRGRIYGYTF. In DNA, the CDR3 is TGTGCCAGCAGTGAAAAGGACAGGGGGCGTATCTATGGCTACACCTTC.

The chain joins TRBV5-1 to TRBJ2-3; TRBD2 matches at 8 bases. CDR1 and CDR2 from the germline V gene are SGHRS and YFSETQ. The CDR3 consists of 15 residues. J gave up 1 base and V 0 bases, and 1 base lay outside the gene matches. CDR3 residues: CASSLVTSGTDTQYF. DNA for the CDR3: TGCGCCAGCAGCTTGGTGACTAGCGGCACAGATACGCAGTATTTT.

The rearrangement uses TRBV14 and TRBJ1-5; D is unresolved. Germline loops: CDR1 SGHDN, CDR2 FVKESK. There are 13 residues in the CDR3. Trimming took off 6 bases at V and 4 bases at J, with 10 bases between the two ends. The CDR3 protein is CASSLTTNQPQHF. As DNA, the CDR3 is TGTGCCAGCAGTCTAACCACGAATCAGCCCCAGCATTTT. Variable domain in full (rest from reference TRBV14 and TRBJ1-5): EAGVTQFPSHSVIEKGQTVTLRCDPISGHDNLYWYRRVMGKEIKFLLHFVKESKQDESGMPNNRFLAERTGGTYSTLKVQPAELEDSGVYFCASSLTTNQPQHFGDGTRLSIL.